This TCR beta chain emerged from a study of blood T cell repertoires in COVID-19 (dated by TCRdb to about 2020). Study-level background: The collaborator samples originated in the United States, Italy and Spain and spanned the acute and convalescent phases of COVID-19. The material from the prospective study consisted of cDNA or gDNA derived from T cells, B-cell-depleted T cells, or PBMCs. Deeply sampled blood TCRbeta repertoires from subjects exposed to, actively infected with, or recovered from COVID-19 were included in the dataset. The repertoires were made available in a free public database intended to serve as a resource for research on the immune response to SARS-CoV-2. Samples came from the ongoing ImmuneRACE study (first 160 participants) plus 1,254 subjects from 6 global collaborators. Nearly every sample came with metadata listing a de-identified subject ID, COVID-19 status, age in years and sex. Where HLA class I and class II types were available, the types were taken from metadata supplied by the sample provider, not from assay-based typing. Broad study findings and their caveats: The amount of clinical and demographic metadata varied by source and participant and was provided uncurated.

Collaborating institutions collected whole blood in K2EDTA tubes following their own protocols. For TCRbeta analysis, collaborators shipped samples in one of three forms: frozen whole blood, isolated PBMCs, or DNA extracted from either of those sample types. TCRbeta CDR3 regions were amplified from genomic DNA using the immunoSEQ Assay, a bias-controlled multiplex PCR. Per the source publication's procedure: The number of nucleated cells in each sample was estimated by amplification of reference gene primers within the assay. To quantify the absolute abundance of each unique TCRbeta CDR3 rearrangement, sequence reads were collapsed and filtered. For each sample, productive Simpson clonality was calculated as the square root of Simpson's diversity index over productive rearrangements. Entries here come from immuneACCESS through TCRdb and include only in-frame sequences with V and J called. Some clones fail to appear in such tables; in the studies checked, an unresolved V gene covers under half of the shortfall, and the cause of the remainder is unknown. That table furnishes V, J and clone size, whereas the DNA furnished D and trimming. The sample contains fewer than 8,500 clones, 85% to 90% of them found a single time. The ten top clones hold more than 4% of the sample.

V is shortened by 1 base, J by 1 base, and the region joining them spans 11 bases. The CDR3 spans 17 residues, from the cysteine through the phenylalanine. Only CDR3 DNA remains: 51 bases, in frame from the first base. Taken from the germline V gene, the CDR1 and CDR2 loops are MNHNS and SASEGT. This clone was observed once. Its antigen specificity is not known. No much larger clone is present one base from it, and per-base qualities are unavailable. The source is an elderly man with active COVID-19. Specimen: peripheral blood. The chain employs TRBV6-1 and TRBJ2-6, with the D gene not confidently named. The CDR3 sequence is CASSEVYSSSGANVLTF. The base sequence is TGTGCCAGCAGTGAAGTGTACAGTAGTTCTGGGGCCAACGTCCTGACTTTC.